The rows below give T cell receptor beta chains drawn from one sample of a study of OX40 agonist ivuxolimab in advanced cancers. Profiled with immunoSEQ multiplex PCR; TCRdb holds only in-frame clones, not every one. The sample gives about 79,000 clones, roughly 85% of which show up once; 4.1% is in the top ten. Specimen: CD4+ or CD8+ T cells sorted from blood, collected in a trial of the OX40 agonist ivuxolimab. Receptors originate from an adult with an advanced solid tumor such as melanoma, head and neck, liver or kidney cancer. Both conserved end residues are part of each CDR3. A D gene is named only where the DNA matches it firmly. For some rows the clone size is stated as once, few or many, or as a class when expanded; others skip it.

d_gene	abundance	j_gene	v_gene	CDR3aa	CDR3nt
TRBD2	-	TRBJ2-7	TRBV6-5	CASSKVPSGTYEQYF	TGTGCCAGCAGTAAGGTCCCGAGCGGGACCTACGAGCAGTACTTC
TRBD1	-	TRBJ2-1	TRBV6-4	CASSDSGQGNPNEQFF	TGTGCCAGCAGTGACTCGGGACAGGGCAACCCCAATGAGCAGTTCTTC
-	-	TRBJ2-3	TRBV28	CASSLSASTDTQYF	TGTGCCAGCAGTTTATCGGCTAGCACAGATACGCAGTATTTT
TRBD1	-	TRBJ1-1	TRBV6-1	CASSEAAGTVDAGYTEAFF	TGTGCCAGCAGTGAAGCAGCCGGGACAGTGGACGCGGGGTACACTGAAGCTTTCTTT
-	once	TRBJ2-2	TRBV19	CASSMTRGLGNTGELFF	TGTGCCAGTAGTATGACCAGGGGACTTGGGAACACCGGGGAGCTGTTTTTT
-	-	TRBJ2-4	TRBV19	CASSIDLWGNIQYF	TGTGCCAGTAGTATAGATCTATGGGGAAACATTCAGTACTTC
-	-	TRBJ1-2	TRBV5-4	CASSSDNIYGYTF	TGTGCCAGCAGCTCGGACAATATCTATGGCTACACCTTC
-	-	TRBJ2-2	TRBV7-2	CASSLVGGRYFGELFF	TGTGCCAGCAGCTTAGTAGGTGGGAGGTACTTTGGGGAGCTGTTTTTT
TRBD2	-	TRBJ2-7	TRBV7-8	CASSPGASGVYEQYF	TGTGCCAGCAGCCCGGGGGCTAGCGGGGTTTACGAGCAGTACTTC
-	-	TRBJ2-7	TRBV7-2	CASSLASLQTYEQYF	TGTGCCAGCAGCTTAGCGTCGCTACAGACCTACGAGCAGTACTTC
TRBD1	-	TRBJ2-2	TRBV27	CASSWTGGGGELFF	TGTGCCAGCAGTTGGACAGGGGGCGGCGGGGAGCTGTTTTTT
-	-	TRBJ2-3	TRBV6-5	CASSSTREDTQYF	TGTGCCAGCAGTTCGACAAGGGAAGATACGCAGTATTTT
-	-	TRBJ2-3	TRBV25-1	CASSDSASTDTQYF	TGTGCCAGCAGTGATTCGGCTAGCACAGATACGCAGTATTTT
-	-	TRBJ2-2	TRBV7-3	CASSLAGGNTGELFF	TGTGCCAGCAGCTTAGCCGGCGGAAACACCGGGGAGCTGTTTTTT
TRBD2	-	TRBJ2-2	TRBV5-1	CASSLARSGRAQYTGELFF	TGCGCCAGCAGCTTGGCCCGTAGCGGGAGGGCTCAGTACACCGGGGAGCTGTTTTTT
-	-	TRBJ2-1	TRBV11-2	CASSPGIDEQFF	TGTGCCAGCAGTCCGGGGATAGATGAGCAGTTCTTC
-	-	TRBJ2-7	TRBV7-3	CASSLDPVRSNEQYF	TGTGCCAGCAGCTTGGACCCTGTGAGGAGTAACGAGCAGTACTTC
TRBD2	-	TRBJ2-5	TRBV5-4	CASSRGGNQETQYF	TGTGCCAGCAGCCGGGGGGGGAACCAAGAGACCCAGTACTTC
-	-	TRBJ2-1	TRBV14	CASSSQPLVYEQFF	TGTGCCAGCAGCTCACAACCATTAGTCTATGAGCAGTTCTTC
-	-	TRBJ2-5	TRBV2	CASRSSLGEETQYF	TGTGCCAGCCGGAGTTCGTTGGGCGAAGAGACCCAGTACTTC
-	-	TRBJ2-1	TRBV6-1	CASSEFNRDYNEQFF	TGTGCCAGCAGCGAATTTAACAGGGATTACAATGAGCAGTTCTTC
-	-	TRBJ1-4	TRBV7-6	CASSFGVGGSTNEKLFF	TGTGCCAGCAGCTTCGGAGTGGGGGGATCCACTAATGAAAAACTGTTTTTT
-	-	TRBJ1-1	TRBV28	CASSVTGNTEAFF	TGTGCCAGCAGTGTCACAGGGAACACTGAAGCTTTCTTT
TRBD2	-	TRBJ2-1	TRBV7-3	CASSLERGYNEQFF	TGTGCCAGCAGCTTAGAGCGGGGCTACAATGAGCAGTTCTTC
-	-	TRBJ2-2	TRBV6-1	CASSEQGTGELFF	TGTGCCAGCAGTGAACAGGGGACCGGGGAGCTGTTTTTT
-	-	TRBJ2-4	TRBV7-3	CASSLLGGRQDKNIQYF	TGTGCCAGCAGCTTATTGGGGGGCCGACAGGACAAAAACATTCAGTACTTC
TRBD1	-	TRBJ1-2	TRBV7-3	CASSPGTGLFRANYGYTF	TGTGCCAGCAGCCCAGGGACAGGGCTATTTCGGGCTAACTATGGCTACACCTTC
-	once	TRBJ2-5	TRBV5-5	CASSAAGSQETQYF	TGTGCCAGCAGCGCCGCAGGATCACAAGAGACCCAGTACTTC
TRBD1	few	TRBJ2-2	TRBV7-9	CASSDRDTGELFF	TGTGCCAGCAGCGACAGGGACACCGGGGAGCTGTTTTTT
-	-	TRBJ2-5	TRBV5-5	CASSFQQAGETQYF	TGTGCCAGCAGCTTTCAACAGGCTGGGGAGACCCAGTACTTC
TRBD1	-	TRBJ2-5	TRBV7-3	CASSPTGGETQYF	TGTGCCAGCAGCCCGACAGGGGGAGAGACCCAGTACTTC
TRBD1	-	TRBJ1-1	TRBV7-3	CASSLTGGTEAFF	TGTGCCAGCAGCTTGACAGGGGGCACTGAAGCTTTCTTT
-	-	TRBJ1-1	TRBV10-3	CAIRATGTEAFF	TGTGCCATCAGGGCTACAGGGACTGAAGCTTTCTTT
-	-	TRBJ1-1	TRBV11-2	CASSSSVNTEAFF	TGTGCCAGCAGCTCCTCAGTGAACACTGAAGCTTTCTTT
TRBD1	-	TRBJ1-6	TRBV13	CASSTGTGVLPLHF	TGTGCCAGCAGTACCGGGACAGGGGTTTTACCCCTCCACTTT
-	-	TRBJ2-3	TRBV18	CASSPGQPSSTDTQYF	TGTGCCAGCTCACCCGGACAGCCCAGTAGCACAGATACGCAGTATTTT
-	-	TRBJ2-2	TRBV7-3	CASSPMTSSSGELFF	TGTGCCAGCAGCCCGATGACTAGTAGCTCCGGGGAGCTGTTTTTT
TRBD1	-	TRBJ1-5	TRBV28	CASSPRTGGLSSTQHF	TGTGCCAGCAGTCCTCGGACAGGGGGCTTATCTTCGACCCAGCATTTT
TRBD1	-	TRBJ1-2	TRBV28	CASSYPGQGAEGYTF	TGTGCCAGCAGTTATCCGGGACAGGGGGCTGAGGGCTACACCTTC
-	-	TRBJ1-1	TRBV6-1	CASTNDGGGTEAFF	TGTGCCAGCACGAACGACGGGGGAGGCACTGAAGCTTTCTTT
-	-	TRBJ2-1	TRBV27	CASSLSAGDIDSYNEQFF	TGTGCCAGCAGTTTATCGGCCGGGGACATAGACTCCTACAATGAGCAGTTCTTC
-	-	TRBJ1-2	TRBV5-6	CASSLGGQSSGYTF	TGTGCCAGCAGCTTGGGGGGGCAGTCATCCGGCTACACCTTC
-	few	TRBJ2-2	TRBV9	CASSVAGANTGELFF	TGTGCCAGCAGCGTAGCGGGAGCGAACACCGGGGAGCTGTTTTTT
-	-	TRBJ2-1	TRBV5-4	CASSSPDGNEQFF	TGTGCCAGCAGCTCCCCCGACGGCAATGAGCAGTTCTTC
-	once	TRBJ2-7	TRBV7-9	CASSRGIGSTPTYEQYF	TGTGCCAGCAGCCGAGGTATTGGGTCAACCCCGACCTACGAGCAGTACTTC
-	once	TRBJ1-4	TRBV6-5	CASSVSFGGRGELFF	TGTGCCAGCAGCGTCTCCTTCGGGGGGCGAGGGGAACTGTTTTTT
TRBD1	-	TRBJ1-1	TRBV28	CASSADRGPGTEAFF	TGTGCCAGCAGTGCGGACAGGGGGCCGGGCACTGAAGCTTTCTTT
-	once	TRBJ1-5	TRBV7-3	CASAPDRNQPQHF	TGTGCCAGCGCGCCTGACAGAAATCAGCCCCAGCATTTT
TRBD2	-	TRBJ2-7	TRBV11-2	CASSLLAGGSYEQYF	TGTGCCAGCAGCCTACTAGCGGGAGGTTCCTACGAGCAGTACTTC
-	-	TRBJ2-1	TRBV18	CASSQLEGVSYNEQFF	TGTGCCAGCTCTCAATTGGAAGGGGTCTCCTACAATGAGCAGTTCTTC
-	-	TRBJ2-2	TRBV5-1	CASSDRVGEGDTGELFF	TGCGCCAGCAGCGACCGAGTGGGGGAAGGGGACACCGGGGAGCTGTTTTTT
TRBD2	-	TRBJ2-7	TRBV7-6	CASSPDRRGLASYEQYF	TGTGCCAGCAGCCCCGACAGGCGGGGACTAGCCTCCTACGAGCAGTACTTC
-	-	TRBJ2-5	TRBV5-1	CASSFGTNRETQYF	TGCGCCAGCAGCTTCGGGACCAACAGAGAGACCCAGTACTTC
-	-	TRBJ1-5	TRBV6-1	CASSASGASNQPQHF	TGTGCCAGCAGCGCCTCGGGGGCTAGCAATCAGCCCCAGCATTTT
TRBD2	-	TRBJ2-3	TRBV7-9	CASSLARTSGTDTQYF	TGTGCCAGCAGCTTAGCCCGGACTAGCGGCACAGATACGCAGTATTTT
TRBD2	-	TRBJ2-3	TRBV19	CASSSLAGIDTQYF	TGTGCCAGTAGTAGTCTAGCGGGAATAGATACGCAGTATTTT